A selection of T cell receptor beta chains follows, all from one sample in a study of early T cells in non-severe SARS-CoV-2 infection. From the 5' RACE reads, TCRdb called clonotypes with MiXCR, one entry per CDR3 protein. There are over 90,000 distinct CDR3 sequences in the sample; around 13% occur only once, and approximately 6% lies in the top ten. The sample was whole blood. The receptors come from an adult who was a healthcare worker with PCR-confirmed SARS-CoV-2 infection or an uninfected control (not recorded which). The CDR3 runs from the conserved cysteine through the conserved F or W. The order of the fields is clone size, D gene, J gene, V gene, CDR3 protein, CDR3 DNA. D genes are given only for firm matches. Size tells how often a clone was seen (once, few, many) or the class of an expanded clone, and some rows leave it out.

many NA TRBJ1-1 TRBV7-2 CASSFYSEAFF TGTGCCAGCAGCTTCTACTCTGAAGCTTTCTTT
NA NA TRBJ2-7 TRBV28 CASSIRGSPYEQYF TGTGCCAGCAGCATTAGGGGGAGCCCCTACGAGCAGTACTTC
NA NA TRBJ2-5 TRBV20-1 CSARNPGGTQYF TGCAGTGCTAGAAACCCTGGCGGGACCCAGTACTTC
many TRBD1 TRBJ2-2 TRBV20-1 CSARVPGTGDTGELFF TGCAGTGCTAGGGTCCCCGGGACAGGCGACACCGGGGAGCTGTTTTTT
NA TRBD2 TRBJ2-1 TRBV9 CASSAPSGTRLNEQFF TGTGCCAGCAGCGCTCCCTCCGGGACTAGGTTAAATGAGCAGTTCTTC
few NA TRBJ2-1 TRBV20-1 CSARGQSSYNEQFF TGCAGTGCTAGAGGACAGAGCTCCTACAATGAGCAGTTCTTC
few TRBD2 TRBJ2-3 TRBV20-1 CSAGIAGGPDTQYF TGCAGTGCTGGGATAGCGGGAGGGCCCGATACGCAGTATTTT
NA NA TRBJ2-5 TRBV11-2 CASSLEGMGQETQYF TGTGCCAGCAGCCTCGAGGGGATGGGGCAAGAGACCCAGTACTTC
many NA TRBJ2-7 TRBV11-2 CASSLAFVNSYEQYF TGTGCCAGCAGCTTAGCTTTCGTGAATTCCTACGAGCAGTACTTC
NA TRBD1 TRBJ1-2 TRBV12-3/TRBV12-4 CASSSGQGHYGYTF TGTGCCAGCAGTTCGGGACAGGGACATTATGGCTACACCTTC
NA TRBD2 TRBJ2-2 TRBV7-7 CASSLVAGPGTGELFF TGTGCCAGCAGCTTAGTAGCGGGCCCGGGCACCGGGGAGCTGTTTTTT
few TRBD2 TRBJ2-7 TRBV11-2 CASSLILAGENFLRPYEQYF TGTGCCAGCAGCTTAATCCTAGCGGGAGAAAACTTCCTCCGGCCCTACGAGCAGTACTTC
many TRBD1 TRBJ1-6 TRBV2 CASRAGTAYNSPLHF TGTGCCAGCAGGGCCGGGACAGCCTATAATTCACCCCTCCACTTT
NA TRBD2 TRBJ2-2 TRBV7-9 CANKREITGELFF TGTGCCAACAAGCGGGAGATAACCGGGGAGCTGTTTTTT
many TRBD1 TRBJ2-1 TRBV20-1 CSAAPGTANNEQFF TGCAGTGCGGCCCCCGGGACAGCAAACAATGAGCAGTTCTTC
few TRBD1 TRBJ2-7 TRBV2 CASRGTDGYEQYF TGTGCCAGCAGGGGGACAGACGGTTACGAGCAGTACTTC
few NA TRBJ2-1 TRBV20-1 CSASEGLVWRNEQFF TGCAGTGCTAGTGAAGGGTTAGTGTGGCGGAATGAGCAGTTCTTC
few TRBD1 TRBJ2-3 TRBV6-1 CASSERRDSRLSTDTQYF TGTGCCAGCAGTGAACGCCGGGACAGTCGATTAAGCACAGATACGCAGTATTTT
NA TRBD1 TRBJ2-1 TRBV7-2 CASSPPGTGEKQFF TGTGCCAGCAGCCCACCGGGGACAGGGGAGAAGCAGTTCTTC
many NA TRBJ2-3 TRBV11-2 CASSLEPAYTDTQYF TGTGCCAGCAGCTTAGAACCAGCCTACACAGATACGCAGTATTTT
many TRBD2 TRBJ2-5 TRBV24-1 CATSDQIQAPGLAGASKETQYF TGTGCCACCAGTGACCAAATACAGGCCCCGGGACTAGCGGGAGCCTCTAAAGAGACCCAGTACTTC
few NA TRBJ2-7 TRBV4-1 CASSLTSGSAYEQYF TGCGCCAGCAGCCTCACATCGGGCTCAGCCTACGAGCAGTACTTC
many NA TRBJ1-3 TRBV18 CASSPSQLGNTIYF TGTGCCAGCTCACCGTCGCAGCTGGGAAACACCATATATTTT
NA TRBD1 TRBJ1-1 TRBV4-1 CASSQDRGQVEAFF TGCGCCAGCAGCCAAGATAGGGGACAGGTAGAAGCTTTCTTT